This TCR beta chain is drawn from a study of blood T cell repertoires in COVID-19. Germline values: CDR1 SGHRS, CDR2 YFSETQ. V lost 0 bases and J lost 0, with 13 bases in between. The CDR3 totals 18 residues. Seattle enrolled patients during active infection and tracked them longitudinally. Original analysis: Estimates of nucleated cell counts were drawn from the amplification of reference gene primers. Assay used: immunoSEQ multiplex PCR; TCRdb lists only in-frame clones, some missing. V and J calls plus clone size are reproduced from that table; the DNA served to infer D and trimming. The table records approximately 58,000 clones, 81% of them present only once.

This sequence originates from a man between 60 and 70 years old with COVID-19, enrolled during active disease. The sequencing sample was made of peripheral blood. The J gene is TRBJ1-6, the V gene TRBV5-1, with D unclear. CDR3 nucleotides: TGCGCCAGCAGCTTGGGGCGGGCGATTAGCTCCTATAATTCACCCCTCCACTTT. The encoded protein is CASSLGRAISSYNSPLHF.